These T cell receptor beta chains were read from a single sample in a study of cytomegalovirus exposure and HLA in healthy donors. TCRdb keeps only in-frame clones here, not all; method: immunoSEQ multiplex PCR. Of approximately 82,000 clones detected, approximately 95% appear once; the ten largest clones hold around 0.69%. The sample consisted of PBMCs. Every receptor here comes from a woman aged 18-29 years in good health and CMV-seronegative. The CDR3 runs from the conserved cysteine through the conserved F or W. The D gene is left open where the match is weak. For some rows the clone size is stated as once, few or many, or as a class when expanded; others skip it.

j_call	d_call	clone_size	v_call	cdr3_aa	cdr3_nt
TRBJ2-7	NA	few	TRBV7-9	CASSLESGPAYEQYF	TGTGCCAGCAGCCTAGAGTCAGGGCCGGCTTACGAGCAGTACTTC
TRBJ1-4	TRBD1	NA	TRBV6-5	CASSSPRTGTNEKLFF	TGTGCCAGCAGTTCACCCCGGACAGGGACTAATGAAAAACTGTTTTTT
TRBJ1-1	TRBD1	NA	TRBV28	CASIDRVVGEAFF	TGTGCCAGCATCGACAGGGTAGTTGGTGAAGCTTTCTTT
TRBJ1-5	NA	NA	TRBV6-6	CASSFRGGSNQPQHF	TGTGCCAGCAGCTTTCGGGGGGGTAGCAATCAGCCCCAGCATTTT
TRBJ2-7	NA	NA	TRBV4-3	CASSQDMRGYEQYF	TGCGCCAGCAGCCAAGATATGCGGGGCTACGAGCAGTACTTC
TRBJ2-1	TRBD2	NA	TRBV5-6	CASSPRWGGEQFF	TGTGCCAGCAGCCCGCGGTGGGGGGGTGAGCAGTTCTTC
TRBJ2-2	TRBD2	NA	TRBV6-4	CASSVREGLAENTGELFF	TGTGCCAGCAGTGTCCGGGAGGGACTAGCGGAAAACACCGGGGAGCTGTTTTTT
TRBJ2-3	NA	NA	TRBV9	CASSVEPATDTQYF	TGTGCCAGCAGCGTAGAGCCTGCCACAGATACGCAGTATTTT
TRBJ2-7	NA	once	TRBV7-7	CASSRETGPGEQYF	TGTGCCAGCAGCCGAGAGACGGGCCCGGGGGAGCAGTACTTC
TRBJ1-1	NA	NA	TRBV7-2	CASSLAGVTEAFF	TGTGCCAGCAGCTTAGCCGGGGTCACTGAAGCTTTCTTT
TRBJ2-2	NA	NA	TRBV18	CASSKGGNTGELFF	TGTGCCAGCTCGAAGGGAGGGAACACCGGGGAGCTGTTTTTT
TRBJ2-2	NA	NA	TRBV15	CATSRDQGGGGELFF	TGTGCCACCAGCAGAGATCAAGGGGGTGGCGGGGAGCTGTTTTTT
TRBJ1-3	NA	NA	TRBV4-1	CASSRERGTSGNTIYF	TGCGCCAGCAGCCGGGAACGGGGGACCTCTGGAAACACCATATATTTT
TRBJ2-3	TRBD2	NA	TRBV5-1	CASNVRDLAGASTDTQYF	TGCGCCAGCAACGTAAGGGACCTAGCGGGAGCGAGCACAGATACGCAGTATTTT
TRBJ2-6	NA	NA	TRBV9	CASSFSPRSSGANVLTF	TGTGCCAGCAGCTTCTCCCCTCGGAGCTCTGGGGCCAACGTCCTGACTTTC
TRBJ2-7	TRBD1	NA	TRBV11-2	CASSLVGDSSYEQYF	TGTGCCAGCAGCTTAGTTGGGGACAGCTCCTACGAGCAGTACTTC
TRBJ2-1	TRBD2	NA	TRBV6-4	CASSPLAGEYNEQFF	TGTGCCAGCAGCCCCCTAGCGGGAGAGTACAATGAGCAGTTCTTC
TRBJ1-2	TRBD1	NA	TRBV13	CASSSPAWDSNYGYTF	TGTGCCAGCAGCTCGCCCGCGTGGGACAGCAACTATGGCTACACCTTC
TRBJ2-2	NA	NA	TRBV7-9	CASSQIRRDTGELFF	TGTGCCAGCAGCCAGATTAGGAGAGACACCGGGGAGCTGTTTTTT
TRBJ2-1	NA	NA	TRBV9	CASSGGSLNNEQFF	TGTGCCAGCAGCGGCGGGTCTCTAAACAATGAGCAGTTCTTC
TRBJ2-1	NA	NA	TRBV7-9	CASSPPRNDEQFF	TGTGCCAGCAGCCCCCCTAGGAACGACGAGCAGTTCTTC
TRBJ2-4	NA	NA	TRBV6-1	CASSDFRGWYIQYF	TGTGCCAGCAGTGATTTTAGGGGGTGGTACATTCAGTACTTC
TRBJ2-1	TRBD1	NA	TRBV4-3	CASSQKGAAKQFF	TGCGCCAGCAGCCAAAAGGGGGCAGCCAAGCAGTTCTTC
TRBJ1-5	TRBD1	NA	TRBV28	CASSSTGGGYVGNQPQHF	TGTGCCAGCAGCTCTACAGGGGGAGGGTATGTTGGCAATCAGCCCCAGCATTTT
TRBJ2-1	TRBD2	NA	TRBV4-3	CASSQGGGNEQFF	TGCGCCAGCAGCCAAGGGGGGGGGAATGAGCAGTTCTTC
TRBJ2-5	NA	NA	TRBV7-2	CATTRSRGETQYF	TGTGCCACCACGCGCTCCAGGGGTGAGACCCAGTACTTC
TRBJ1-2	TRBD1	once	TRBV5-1	CASSLGTGGGYTF	TGCGCCAGCAGCTTGGGGACAGGGGGCGGCTACACCTTC
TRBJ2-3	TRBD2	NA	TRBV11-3	CASSPSGGARHTQYF	TGTGCCAGCAGTCCTAGCGGGGGGGCCCGACATACGCAGTATTTT
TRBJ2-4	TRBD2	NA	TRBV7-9	CASSLLREGAKNIQYF	TGTGCCAGCAGCCTCTTACGGGAGGGGGCCAAAAACATTCAGTACTTC
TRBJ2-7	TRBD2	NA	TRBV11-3	CASSQGRGLYYEQYF	TGTGCCAGCAGCCAAGGGAGGGGACTTTACTACGAGCAGTACTTC
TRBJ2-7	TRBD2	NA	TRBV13	CASSLRPSGYEQYF	TGTGCCAGCAGCTTACGACCTAGCGGCTACGAGCAGTACTTC
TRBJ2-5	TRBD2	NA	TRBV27	CASSVYSGSVETQYF	TGTGCCAGCAGTGTCTATAGCGGGAGTGTGGAGACCCAGTACTTC
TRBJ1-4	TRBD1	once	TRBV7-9	CASSLRGGNEKLFF	TGTGCCAGCAGCTTAAGAGGGGGCAATGAAAAACTGTTTTTT
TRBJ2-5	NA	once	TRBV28	CASRPPPQETQYF	TGTGCCAGCAGACCGCCGCCTCAGGAGACCCAGTACTTC
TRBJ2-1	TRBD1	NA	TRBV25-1	CASNQGDRRAEQFF	TGTGCCAGCAACCAGGGGGACCGCCGGGCGGAGCAGTTCTTC
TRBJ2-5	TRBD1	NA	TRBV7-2	CASSRQGGGETQYF	TGTGCCAGCAGCAGACAGGGGGGAGGCGAGACCCAGTACTTC
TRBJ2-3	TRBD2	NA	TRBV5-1	CASSLVAGVDTQYF	TGCGCCAGCAGCTTGGTAGCGGGGGTAGATACGCAGTATTTT
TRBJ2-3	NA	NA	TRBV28	CAGGGSTDTQYF	TGTGCCGGCGGCGGTAGCACAGATACGCAGTATTTT
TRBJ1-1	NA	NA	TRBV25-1	CASSEFGGTEAFF	TGTGCCAGCAGTGAATTCGGGGGCACTGAAGCTTTCTTT